The 22 T cell receptor beta chains listed next were all sequenced from one sample in a study of cytomegalovirus exposure and HLA in healthy donors. The PCR was carried out with 60 Vbeta primers and 13 Jbeta primers. The data were produced by immunoSEQ multiplex PCR, yet TCRdb's version contains in-frame clones alone and is incomplete. The sample includes approximately 130,000 clones, approximately 89% of them seen just once. The sample consisted of PBMCs. These receptors all stem from a young woman in good health and CMV-seropositive.

The CDR3, as DNA: TGTGCCAGCAGTGACAGCTCTAGGAATTCACCCCTCCACTTT. Residues: CASSDSSRNSPLHF. This rearrangement joins TRBV2 to TRBJ1-6; the D is unclear. Trimming left V 3 bases short and J 7 bases short, with 10 bases between. In germline, CDR1 is SNHLY, CDR2 FYNNEI. This CDR3 is built from 14 residues.

The J gene is TRBJ2-7, the V gene TRBV11-3, with TRBD1 as a possible D gene (5 bases). V was clipped by 2 bases and J by 6 bases, with 14 bases between them. This CDR3 has 14 residues. The germline V gene has CDR1 SGHNT and CDR2 YENEEA. The CDR3 bases are TGTGCCAGCAGCTTACAGGGTGCGGATCGCGAGCAGTACTTC. Amino acids: CASSLQGADREQYF.

The gene calls are TRBV19 and TRBJ2-1, with TRBD1 as a possible D gene (5 bases). The V gene's germline CDR1 is LNHDA and CDR2 SQIVND (reference sequence). V was cut by 2 bases and J by 3 bases, with 14 bases left in between. The CDR3 has 16 amino acids. The CDR3 reads CASSIIGRDVYNEQFF. Here the CDR3 DNA reads TGTGCCAGTAGTATAATCGGCAGGGATGTCTACAATGAGCAGTTCTTC.

The V call is TRBV30, the J call TRBJ1-4; D gene unclear. The CDR3 is made up of 14 amino acids. The V gene's germline CDR1 is GTSNPN and CDR2 SVGIG (reference sequence). Trimming took off 1 base at V and 7 bases at J, with 13 bases between the two ends. Written as DNA, the CDR3 is TGTGCCTGGAGTGGAGGTACATACCTTGAAAAACTGTTTTTT. Translated: CAWSGGTYLEKLFF.

This clone was observed a single time. CDR3 protein: CASSLTGRNTEAFF. CDR3 sequence (DNA): TGTGCCAGCAGTTTGACAGGAAGGAACACTGAAGCTTTCTTT. The chain employs TRBV27 and TRBJ1-1; maybe TRBD1 (6 bases). This CDR3 has 14 residues. The germline V gene encodes CDR1 MNHEY and CDR2 SMNVEV (reference sequence). Trimming removed 3 bases from V and 1 base from J, with 9 bases in between.

This chain uses TRBV28 with TRBJ2-7; the match to TRBD1 covers 7 bases. Germline CDR1 is MDHEN and CDR2 is SYDVKM. CDR3 length: 15 residues. V trimming: 5 bases; J trimming: 0 bases; junction bases outside the gene matches: 7. The CDR3 DNA reads TGTGCCAGCAGTCACCCCCGGGACAGCTCCTACGAGCAGTACTTC. Translated, it gives CASSHPRDSSYEQYF.

This clone was seen a single time. The chain carries TRBV2 and TRBJ2-3, with D perhaps matching TRBD2 (6 bases). The V end was cut by 7 bases, the J end by 2 bases, with 13 bases between. Per germline, CDR1 SNHLY and CDR2 FYNNEI. The length of the CDR3 is 14 residues. The DNA for the CDR3 is TGTGCCAGCATGGAGGGGCCCCCCACAGATACGCAGTATTTT. Amino acid sequence: CASMEGPPTDTQYF.

This clone was observed once. The chain couples TRBV28 to TRBJ1-2; TRBD1 aligns across 7 bases. The CDR3 covers 18 residues. V lost 5 bases, J lost 0 bases, and 15 bases stayed unmatched. Germline-derived CDR1 and CDR2 are MDHEN and SYDVKM. The CDR3 nucleotides read TGTGCCAGCAGTGCCCCGGGGGCAGGGGGTAGCCCTAACTATGGCTACACCTTC. Translating gives CASSAPGAGGSPNYGYTF.

The chain combines TRBV6-6 with TRBJ2-2; TRBD2 matches 10 bases. V lost 7 bases, J lost 1 base, and 3 bases stayed unmatched. This CDR3 has 15 residues. Per the germline V gene, CDR1 is MNHNY and CDR2 is SVGAGI (reference sequence). For the CDR3, the DNA is TGTGCCAGCATAATAGCGGGAGGGAACACCGGGGAGCTGTTTTTT. This codes for CASIIAGGNTGELFF.

This chain links TRBV5-6 with TRBJ1-2; 9 nucleotides agree with TRBD1. V lost 1 base and J lost 6; bases outside the gene matches: 7. In germline, CDR1 is SGHDT, CDR2 YYEEEE. The CDR3 sequence is 15 residues long. CDR3 in DNA: TGTGCCAGCAGCTTGAAGGGAAGGACAGGGGATGGCTACACCTTC. Protein product: CASSLKGRTGDGYTF.

The chain joins TRBV30 to TRBJ1-3, with a weak D call TRBD1 (5 bases). Trimming removed 2 bases from V and 0 bases from J, with 14 bases in between. There are 16 residues in the CDR3. Germline lookup yields CDR1 GTSNPN and CDR2 SVGIG (reference sequence). CDR3 loop: CAWSRKGGDSGNTIYF. CDR3 nucleotides: TGTGCCTGGAGTCGAAAGGGAGGGGACTCTGGAAACACCATATATTTT.

The chain joins TRBV7-2 to TRBJ2-3; TRBD1 matches 10 bases. Germline lookup yields CDR1 SGHTA and CDR2 FQGNSA. The CDR3 is 15 amino acids. J lost 5 bases, V lost 3 bases, and 5 bases had no gene match. The CDR3 DNA reads as TGTGCCAGCAGCTTGACAGGGGGCGAGGGAGATACGCAGTATTTT. Protein sequence: CASSLTGGEGDTQYF.

V usage is TRBV18 and J usage is TRBJ1-1; D ambiguous. The CDR3 is 15 residues long. The V end was cut by 3 bases, the J end by 0 bases, with 11 bases between. Germline loops: CDR1 KGHSH, CDR2 LQKENI. The DNA for the CDR3 is TGTGCCAGCTCACCGGTAGCGTCCATGAACACTGAAGCTTTCTTT. Translating gives CASSPVASMNTEAFF.

The chain recombines TRBV7-7 with TRBJ2-1, with D tentatively TRBD1 (6 bases). Trimming took off 1 base at V and 5 bases at J, with 9 bases between the two ends. Germline V gene sequence: CDR1 SSHAT, CDR2 FNYEAQ (reference sequence). This CDR3 contains 14 residues. The chain's CDR3 is CASSLGGPDNEQFF. The CDR3 coding sequence is TGTGCCAGCAGCTTAGGGGGGCCCGACAATGAGCAGTTCTTC.

This chain connects TRBV7-9 to TRBJ1-1; D not certain. This CDR3 comprises 14 residues. Trimming took 2 bases from V and 1 from J, leaving 8 bases between them. Per the germline V gene, CDR1 is SEHNR and CDR2 is FQNEAQ (reference sequence). In DNA, the CDR3 is TGTGCCAGCAGCTTAAAAGGAGGGAACACTGAAGCTTTCTTT. Residues: CASSLKGGNTEAFF.

The chain is built from TRBV6-1 and TRBJ1-4; D is unclear. V lost 8 bases, J lost 2 bases, and 9 bases lay in between. The CDR3 is made up of 13 amino acids. CDR1 MNHNS and CDR2 SASEGT come from the germline V gene. CDR3 region: CASRTATNEKLFF. In nucleotides, the CDR3 is TGTGCCAGCCGAACAGCCACTAATGAAAAACTGTTTTTT.

The rearrangement links TRBV2 to TRBJ2-7; 9 bases match TRBD1. The CDR3 is 14 residues long. V gave up 8 bases and J gave up 6 bases; unmatched junction bases: 11. Germline V gene sequence: CDR1 SNHLY, CDR2 FYNNEI. CDR3 DNA sequence: TGTGCCAGCGTCTGGAGGACAGGGGAGGGCGAGCAGTACTTC. Protein product: CASVWRTGEGEQYF.

V and J are TRBV5-4 and TRBJ2-7, with 8 positions matching TRBD2. J lost 0 bases, V lost 5 bases, and 7 bases had no gene match. Germline CDR1 reads SGHNT; CDR2 reads YYREEE (reference sequence). The CDR3 has 15 residues. The CDR3 region is CASSSAGGLSYEQYF. In DNA, the CDR3 is TGTGCCAGCAGTTCTGCGGGGGGCCTCTCCTACGAGCAGTACTTC. The full variable domain, in which reference TRBV5-4 and TRBJ2-7 provide the parts outside the CDR3, is ETGVTQSPTHLIKTRGQQVTLRCSSQSGHNTVSWYQQALGQGPQFIFQYYREEENGRGNFPPRFSGLQFPNYSSELNVNALELDDSALYLCASSSAGGLSYEQYFGPGTRLTVT.

In its sample, this clone was seen once. This rearrangement joins TRBV6-1 to TRBJ2-7, with D possibly TRBD1 on 6 matching bases. The CDR3 loop spans 12 amino acids. With 3 bases removed from V and 12 bases from J, the gap between germline ends came to 15 bases. CDR1 and CDR2 from the germline V gene are MNHNS and SASEGT. The CDR3 bases are TGTGCCAGCAGTGACCTCAGCAGGGGTGGGTACTTC. Translating it yields CASSDLSRGGYF.

The chain is built from TRBV5-1 and TRBJ1-6; 8 bases map to TRBD1. V was pared by 7 bases and J by 7 bases, with 10 bases of the junction left unmatched. The CDR3 has 15 residues. Germline loops: CDR1 SGHRS, CDR2 YFSETQ. In DNA form, the CDR3 reads TGCGCCAGCTCTCCCCGACAGGGGACGAATTCACCCCTCCACTTT. It translates to CASSPRQGTNSPLHF.

The V gene is TRBV5-1, the J gene TRBJ1-6; 7 bases fit TRBD1. Germline V gives CDR1 SGHRS, CDR2 YFSETQ. The V segment lost 0 bases and the J segment 10 bases; nucleotides outside the gene matches: 7. The CDR3 is 15 amino acids. In DNA form, the CDR3 reads TGCGCCAGCAGCTTGGCTGGACAGGATCTATCACCCCTCCACTTT. Protein product: CASSLAGQDLSPLHF.

The CDR3 here is CASSPRRGGGETQYF. The CDR3 DNA reads as TGTGCCAGCTCACCACGACGGGGCGGGGGAGAGACCCAGTACTTC. This sequence joins TRBV18 and TRBJ2-5, with 7 bases aligning to TRBD2. Unmatched junction bases numbered 6, after V lost 1 base and J lost 4 bases. The CDR3 covers 15 residues. Per germline, CDR1 KGHSH and CDR2 LQKENI. The full variable domain, in which reference TRBV18 and TRBJ2-5 provide the parts outside the CDR3, is NAGVMQNPRHLVRRRGQEARLRCSPMKGHSHVYWYRQLPEEGLKFMVYLQKENIIDESGMPKERFSAEFPKEGPSILRIQQVVRGDSAAYFCASSPRRGGGETQYFGPGTRLLVL.